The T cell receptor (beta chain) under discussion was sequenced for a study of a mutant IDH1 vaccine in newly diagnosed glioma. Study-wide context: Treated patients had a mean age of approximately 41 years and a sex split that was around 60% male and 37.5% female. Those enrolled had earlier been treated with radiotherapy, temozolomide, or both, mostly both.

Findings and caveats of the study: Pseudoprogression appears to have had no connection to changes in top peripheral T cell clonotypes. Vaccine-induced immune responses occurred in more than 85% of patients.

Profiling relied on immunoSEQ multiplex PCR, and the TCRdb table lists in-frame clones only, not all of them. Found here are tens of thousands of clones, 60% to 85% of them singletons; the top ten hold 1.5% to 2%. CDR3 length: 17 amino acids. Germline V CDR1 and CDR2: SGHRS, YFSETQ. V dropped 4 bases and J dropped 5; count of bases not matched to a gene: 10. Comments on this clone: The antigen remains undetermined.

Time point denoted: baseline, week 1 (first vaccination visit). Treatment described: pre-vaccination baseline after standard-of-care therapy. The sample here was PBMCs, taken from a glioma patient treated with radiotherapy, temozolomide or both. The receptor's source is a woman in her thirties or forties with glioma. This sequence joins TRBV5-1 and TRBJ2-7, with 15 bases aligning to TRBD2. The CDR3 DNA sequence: TGCGCCAGCAGCCTCCGGACTAGCGGGGGGGCGCAGAACGAGCAGTACTTC. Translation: CASSLRTSGGAQNEQYF.